The 15 T cell receptor beta chains in this list originate from one sample, sequenced in a study of T and B cells in COVID-19 patients. TRB rearrangements were amplified by multiplex PCR with BIOMED2 TRB-A/B primers. Using its own MiXCR run on the multiplex PCR reads, TCRdb lists one record per CDR3 protein. This sample carries about 15,000 distinct CDR3 sequences, 28% of them seen once, and the ten largest clones take 4% to 4.5%. TRB was amplified from approximately 250-480 ng of blood genomic DNA. The sequencing sample was made of blood. Every receptor here comes from a human donor who had recovered from COVID-19.

The table lists this clonotype with a count of one. This chain uses TRBV7-2 with TRBJ2-3; perhaps D is TRBD1 or TRBD2 (5 bases each). Trimming stripped 0 bases from V and 1 base from J, with 11 bases between. Germline loops: CDR1 SGHTA, CDR2 FQGNSA. CDR3 length: 16 amino acids. For the CDR3, the DNA is TGTGCCAGCAGCTTAGCCGAGGGGATCGGCACAGATACGCAGTATTTT. Protein: CASSLAEGIGTDTQYF.

This rearrangement joins TRBV5-6 to TRBJ2-1; the match to TRBD2 covers 11 bases. V shed 5 bases and J 9 bases; nucleotides not matched to a gene: 10. This CDR3 is 15 amino acids long. Germline values: CDR1 SGHDT, CDR2 YYEEEE. The CDR3: CASRVVVAGGGEQFF. The CDR3 bases are TGTGCCAGCAGGGTAGTGGTAGCGGGAGGGGGTGAGCAGTTCTTC.

The rearrangement joins TRBV4-1 to TRBJ2-3; D is perhaps TRBD2 (7 bases). V lost 8 bases, J lost 5 bases, and 17 bases lay in between. Germline V gene sequence: CDR1 MGHRA, CDR2 YSYEKL. The CDR3 runs 14 residues. The CDR3 here is CASRARGGEDTQYF. In DNA form, the CDR3 reads TGCGCCAGCCGAGCGAGGGGGGGAGAAGATACGCAGTATTTT.

This clonotype was recorded a few times. This sequence joins TRBV7-6 and TRBJ2-7; TRBD1 agrees at 11 bases. V shed 5 bases and J 6 bases; nucleotides not matched to a gene: 6. Germline V gene data show CDR1 as SGHVS and CDR2 as FNYEAQ. The CDR3 has 14 amino acids. For the CDR3, the DNA is TGTGCCAGCAGCCCTCCGGGACAGGGGGGCGAGCAGTACTTC. Encoded protein: CASSPPGQGGEQYF. Drawing the rest from reference TRBV7-6 and TRBJ2-7, the complete variable domain is GAGVSQSPRYKVTKRGQDVALRCDPISGHVSLYWYRQALGQGPEFLTYFNYEAQQDKSGLPNDRFSAERPEGSISTLTIQRTEQRDSAMYRCASSPPGQGGEQYFGPGTRLTVT.

Comment on this clonotype: A much larger clone lies one base from this, so it may be a read error. The rearrangement joins TRBV6-8 to TRBJ2-1, with TRBD2 as a possible D gene (6 bases). CDR3 length equals 14 residues. CDR1 is MNHGY and CDR2 is SAAAGT in the germline V gene. Here the CDR3 reads CASSPQRVYNEQLF. CDR3 in DNA: TGTGCCAGCAGCCCCCAGCGGGTGTACAATGAGCAGTTGTTC.

In this sample, this clonotype turned up a few times. This chain connects TRBV19 to TRBJ1-1; D gene unclear. This CDR3 region has 13 residues. Germline CDR1 is LNHDA and CDR2 is SQIVND (reference sequence). The V end lost 3 bases, the J end lost 7 bases, and 12 bases lay between the germline ends. As DNA, the CDR3 is TGTGCCAGTAGTATTAGTGGGCGTTTTGAAGCTTTCTTT. Residues: CASSISGRFEAFF.

This clonotype has a count of ten or more. V is TRBV19 and J is TRBJ1-2; D unresolved. Trimming took off 7 bases at V and 8 bases at J, with 11 bases between the two ends. The CDR3 length is 11 residues. CDR1 and CDR2 (germline): LNHDA, SQIVND (reference sequence). This CDR3 is CASTSIGGYTF. DNA of the CDR3: TGTGCCAGTACGAGTATTGGCGGCTACACCTTC.

This clonotype occurred many times. This chain connects TRBV5-4 to TRBJ2-1; a weak D match, TRBD2 (5 bases). The CDR3 contains 15 residues. The germline gives CDR1 SGHNT, CDR2 YYREEE (reference sequence). Deletions cut 4 bases from V and 7 bases from J, with 18 bases between. The CDR3 DNA follows: TGTGCCAGCAGCCCCGGGGTTGAGGCGTGGAATGAGCAGTTCTTC. Its protein product is CASSPGVEAWNEQFF. The complete variable domain, with remaining parts taken from reference TRBV5-4 and TRBJ2-1, reads ETGVTQSPTHLIKTRGQQVTLRCSSQSGHNTVSWYQQALGQGPQFIFQYYREEENGRGNFPPRFSGLQFPNYSSELNVNALELDDSALYLCASSPGVEAWNEQFFGPGTRLTVL.

This sequence joins TRBV20-1 and TRBJ1-2, with 9 positions matching TRBD1. The germline V gene has CDR1 DFQATT and CDR2 SNEGSKA (reference sequence). The CDR3 is 11 residues long. DNA for the CDR3: TGCACCGCTTGGGACAGGGTAGGCTACACCTTC. This encodes CTAWDRVGYTF.

This clonotype was observed at least ten times. V usage is TRBV6-2 or TRBV6-3 and J usage is TRBJ2-1; D possibly corresponds to TRBD1 (5 bases). Germline V gene lookup returns CDR1 MNHEY and CDR2 SVGEGT. The ends were cut back, 4 bases at V and 9 bases at J, with 10 bases in the middle. The CDR3 contains 12 residues. CDR3 DNA sequence: TGTGCCAGCAGTTGGGGCCGCGGTGAGCAGTTCTTC. It yields the protein CASSWGRGEQFF.

The DNA of the CDR3 is TGTGCCAGCAGCTCGATGGGCACAGATACGCAGTATTTT. Amino acid sequence: CASSSMGTDTQYF. The chain combines TRBV7-2 with TRBJ2-3; D call uncertain. The V gene's germline CDR1 is SGHTA and CDR2 FQGNSA. This CDR3 is 13 amino acids long. Trimming took off 4 bases at V and 1 base at J, with 6 bases between the two ends.

V and J are TRBV5-4 and TRBJ2-4, with 8 bases fitting TRBD1. J gave up 7 bases and V 0 bases, and 6 bases lay outside the gene matches. This CDR3 is 15 amino acids long. CDR1 is SGHNT and CDR2 is YYREEE in the germline V gene (reference sequence). The CDR3 spells CASSLGTGGRNIQYF. The CDR3 nucleotides read TGTGCCAGCAGCTTGGGAACAGGGGGAAGGAACATTCAGTACTTC.

The sample holds a few counts of this clonotype. The V and J genes are TRBV6-2 or TRBV6-3 and TRBJ1-5; weak D call: TRBD1 (5 bases). The CDR3 runs to 14 residues. Trimming took 6 bases from V and 3 from J, leaving 12 bases between them. CDR1 and CDR2 (germline): MNHEY, SVGEGT. This CDR3 reads CASRRGHNNQPQHF. The CDR3 region has the DNA TGTGCCAGCAGGCGCGGACATAACAATCAGCCCCAGCATTTT.

The chain combines TRBV19 with TRBJ2-1; 11 nucleotides agree with TRBD2. V shed 5 bases, J shed 7 bases, and the junction held 7 bases outside the gene matches. The CDR3 covers 15 residues. Germline values: CDR1 LNHDA, CDR2 SQIVND (reference sequence). CDR3 DNA: TGTGCCAGTAGTGTCACTAGCGGGGGTCCGAATGAGCAGTTCTTC. It translates to CASSVTSGGPNEQFF. Complete variable domain (other parts from reference TRBV19 and TRBJ2-1): DGGITQSPKYLFRKEGQNVTLSCEQNLNHDAMYWYRQDPGQGLRLIYYSQIVNDFQKGDIAEGYSVSREKKESFPLTVTSAQKNPTAFYLCASSVTSGGPNEQFFGPGTRLTVL.

This clonotype has a count of ten or more. V usage is TRBV6-6 and J usage is TRBJ2-7; the D gene is possibly TRBD1 (6 bases). The CDR3 totals 12 residues. Germline V lookup: CDR1 MNHNY, CDR2 SVGAGI (reference sequence). V shed 6 bases and J shed 3 bases, with 9 bases lying between them. The CDR3 sequence: CASSGQLYEQYF. The CDR3 DNA sequence: TGTGCCAGCAGCGGACAGCTCTACGAGCAGTACTTC.